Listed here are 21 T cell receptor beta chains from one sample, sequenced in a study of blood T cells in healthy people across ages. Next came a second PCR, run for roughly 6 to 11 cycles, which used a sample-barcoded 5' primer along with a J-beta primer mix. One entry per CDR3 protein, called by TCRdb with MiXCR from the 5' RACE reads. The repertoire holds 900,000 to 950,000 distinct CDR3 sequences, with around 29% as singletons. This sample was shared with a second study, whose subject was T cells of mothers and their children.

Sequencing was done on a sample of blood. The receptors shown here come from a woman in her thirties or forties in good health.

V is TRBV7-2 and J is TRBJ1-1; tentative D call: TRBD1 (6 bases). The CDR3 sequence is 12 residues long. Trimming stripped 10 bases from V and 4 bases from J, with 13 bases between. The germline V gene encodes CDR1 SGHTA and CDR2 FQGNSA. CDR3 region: CATHGGGTEAFF. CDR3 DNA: TGTGCCACCCACGGGGGCGGCACTGAAGCTTTCTTT. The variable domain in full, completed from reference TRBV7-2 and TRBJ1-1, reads GAGVSQSPSNKVTEKGKDVELRCDPISGHTALYWYRQSLGQGLEFLIYFQGNSAPDKSGLPSDRFSAERTGGSVSTLTIQRTQQEDSAVYLCATHGGGTEAFFGQGTRLTVV.

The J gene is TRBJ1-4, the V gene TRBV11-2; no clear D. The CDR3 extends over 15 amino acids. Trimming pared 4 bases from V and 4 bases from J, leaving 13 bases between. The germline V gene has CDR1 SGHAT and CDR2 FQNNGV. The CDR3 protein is CASSSRFTFNEKLFF. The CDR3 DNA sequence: TGTGCCAGCAGCTCCCGATTCACATTTAATGAAAAACTGTTTTTT.

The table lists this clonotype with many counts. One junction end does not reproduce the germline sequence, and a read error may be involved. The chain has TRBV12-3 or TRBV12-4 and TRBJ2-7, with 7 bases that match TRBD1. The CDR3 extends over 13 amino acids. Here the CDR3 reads CASSPGQSYEQYF. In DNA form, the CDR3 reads TGCGCCAGCAGCCCGGGACAGTCCTACGAGCAGTACTTC.

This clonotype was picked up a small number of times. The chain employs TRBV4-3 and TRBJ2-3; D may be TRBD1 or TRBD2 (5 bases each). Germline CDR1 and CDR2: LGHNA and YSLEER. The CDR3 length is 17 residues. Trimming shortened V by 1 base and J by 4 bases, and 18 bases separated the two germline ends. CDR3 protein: CASSQVGTAPGADTQYF. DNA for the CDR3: TGCGCCAGCAGCCAAGTCGGGACGGCGCCTGGGGCAGATACGCAGTATTTT.

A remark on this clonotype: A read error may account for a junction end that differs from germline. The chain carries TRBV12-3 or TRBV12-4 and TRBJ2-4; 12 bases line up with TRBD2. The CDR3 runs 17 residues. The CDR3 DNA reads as TGTACCAGCAGCCGCAGACTAGCGGGGGCGGCCAAAAACATTCAGTACTTC. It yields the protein CTSSRRLAGAAKNIQYF.

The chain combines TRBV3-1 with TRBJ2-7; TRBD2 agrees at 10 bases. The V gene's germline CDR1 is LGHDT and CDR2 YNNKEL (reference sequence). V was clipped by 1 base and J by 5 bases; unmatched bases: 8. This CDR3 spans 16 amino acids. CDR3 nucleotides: TGTGCCAGCAGCCAAGCCTCAGCGGGAGGGCGACACGAGCAGTACTTC. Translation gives CASSQASAGGRHEQYF.

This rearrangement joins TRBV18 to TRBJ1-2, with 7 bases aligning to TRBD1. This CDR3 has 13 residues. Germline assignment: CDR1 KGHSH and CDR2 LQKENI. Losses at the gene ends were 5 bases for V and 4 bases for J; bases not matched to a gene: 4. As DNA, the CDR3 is TGTGCCAGCTCAGACCGGGACAGCTATGGCTACACCTTC. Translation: CASSDRDSYGYTF.

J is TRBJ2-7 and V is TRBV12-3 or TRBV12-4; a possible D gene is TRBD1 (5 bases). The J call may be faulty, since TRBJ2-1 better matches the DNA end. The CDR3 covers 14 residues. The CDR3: CASSTTGDSYEQFF. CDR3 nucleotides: TGTGCCAGCAGTACAACAGGAGACTCCTACGAGCAGTTCTTC.

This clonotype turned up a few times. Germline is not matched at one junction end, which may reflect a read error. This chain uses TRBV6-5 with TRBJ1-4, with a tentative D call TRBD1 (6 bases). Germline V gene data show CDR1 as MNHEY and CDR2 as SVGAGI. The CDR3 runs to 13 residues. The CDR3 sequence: CASSNSGVGKLFF. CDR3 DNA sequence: TGTGCCAGCAGTAACTCAGGGGTGGGAAAACTGTTTTTT.

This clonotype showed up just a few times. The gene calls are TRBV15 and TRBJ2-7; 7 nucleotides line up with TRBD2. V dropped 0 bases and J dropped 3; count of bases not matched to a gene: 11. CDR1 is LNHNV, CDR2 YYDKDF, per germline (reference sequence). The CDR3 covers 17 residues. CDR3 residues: CATSRDLSGTIHYEQYF. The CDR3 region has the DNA TGTGCCACCAGCAGAGATCTATCAGGGACTATCCACTACGAGCAGTACTTC.

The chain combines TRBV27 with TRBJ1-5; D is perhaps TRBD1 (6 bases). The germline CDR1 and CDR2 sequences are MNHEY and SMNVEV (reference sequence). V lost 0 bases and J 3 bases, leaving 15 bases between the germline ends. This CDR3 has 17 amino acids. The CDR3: CASSLSSGKGVNQPQHF. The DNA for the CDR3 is TGTGCCAGCAGTTTATCATCAGGGAAGGGGGTCAATCAGCCCCAGCATTTT.

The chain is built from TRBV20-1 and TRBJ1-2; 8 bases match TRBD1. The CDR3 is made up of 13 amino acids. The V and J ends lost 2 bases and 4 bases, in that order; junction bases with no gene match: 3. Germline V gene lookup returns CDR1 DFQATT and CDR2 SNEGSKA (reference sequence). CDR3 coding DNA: TGCAGTGCTAGACAGGGGGCCTCCTATGGCTACACCTTC. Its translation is CSARQGASYGYTF.

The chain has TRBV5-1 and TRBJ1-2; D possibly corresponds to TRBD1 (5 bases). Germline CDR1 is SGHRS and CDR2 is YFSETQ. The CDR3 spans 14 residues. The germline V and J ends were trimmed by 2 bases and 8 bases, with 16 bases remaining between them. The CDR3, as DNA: TGCGCCAGCAGCTTAGAGCAGGAATGGGGCGGCTACACCTTC. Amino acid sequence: CASSLEQEWGGYTF.

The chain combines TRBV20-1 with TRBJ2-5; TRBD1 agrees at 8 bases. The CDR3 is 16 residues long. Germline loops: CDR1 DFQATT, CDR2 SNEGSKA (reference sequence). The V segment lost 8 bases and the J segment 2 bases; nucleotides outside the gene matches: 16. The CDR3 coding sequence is TGCAGTACTAAACCCCTATTGACAGGGGATCAAGAGACCCAGTACTTC. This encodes CSTKPLLTGDQETQYF.

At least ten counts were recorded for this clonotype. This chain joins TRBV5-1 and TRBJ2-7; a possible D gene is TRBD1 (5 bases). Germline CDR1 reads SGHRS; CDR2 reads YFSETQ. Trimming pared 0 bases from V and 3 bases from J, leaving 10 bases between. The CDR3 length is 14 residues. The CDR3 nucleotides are TGCGCCAGCAGCTTGGCTTGGGGCCGCTACGAGCAGTACTTC. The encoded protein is CASSLAWGRYEQYF.

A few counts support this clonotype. This CDR3 is CASSLSASEAQYF. CDR3 coding DNA: TGTGCCAGCAGCTTATCGGCTTCCGAGGCCCAGTACTTC. The chain joins TRBV13 to TRBJ2-5; D call uncertain. The CDR3 runs 13 residues. Germline V lookup: CDR1 PRHDT, CDR2 FYEKMQ (reference sequence). V was clipped by 2 bases and J by 9 bases, with 13 bases between them.

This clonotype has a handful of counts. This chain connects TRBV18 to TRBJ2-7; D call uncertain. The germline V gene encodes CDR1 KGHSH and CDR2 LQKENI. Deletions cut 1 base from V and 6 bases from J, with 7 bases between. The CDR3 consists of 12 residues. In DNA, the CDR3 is TGTGCCAGCTCACCACTCCGATCCGAGCAGTACTTC. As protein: CASSPLRSEQYF.

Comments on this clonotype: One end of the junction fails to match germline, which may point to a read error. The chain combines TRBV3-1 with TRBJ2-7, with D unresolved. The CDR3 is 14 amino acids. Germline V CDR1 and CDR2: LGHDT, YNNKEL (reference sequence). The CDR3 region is CACSQEGSTYEQYF. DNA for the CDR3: TGTGCCTGCAGCCAAGAAGGCAGTACCTACGAGCAGTACTTC.

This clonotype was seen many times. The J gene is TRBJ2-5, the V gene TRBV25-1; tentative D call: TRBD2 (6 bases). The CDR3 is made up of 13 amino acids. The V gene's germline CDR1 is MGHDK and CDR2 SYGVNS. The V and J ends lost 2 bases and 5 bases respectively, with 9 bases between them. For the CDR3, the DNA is TGTGCCAGCAGTGAAGGGAGGATGGAGACCCAGTACTTC. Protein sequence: CASSEGRMETQYF.

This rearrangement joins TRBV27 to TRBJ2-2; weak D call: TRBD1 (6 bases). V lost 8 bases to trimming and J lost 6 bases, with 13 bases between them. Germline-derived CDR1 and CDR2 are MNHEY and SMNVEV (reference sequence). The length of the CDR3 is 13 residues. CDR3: CASFLGQSGELFF. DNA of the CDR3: TGTGCCAGCTTCCTAGGACAGTCCGGGGAGCTGTTTTTT.

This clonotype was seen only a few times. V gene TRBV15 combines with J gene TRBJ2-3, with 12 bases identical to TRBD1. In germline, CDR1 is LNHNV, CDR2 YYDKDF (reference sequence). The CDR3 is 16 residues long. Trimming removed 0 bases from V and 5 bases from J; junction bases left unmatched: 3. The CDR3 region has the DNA TGTGCCACCAGCAGAGATGGGACAGGGGGCTTAGATACGCAGTATTTT. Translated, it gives CATSRDGTGGLDTQYF.